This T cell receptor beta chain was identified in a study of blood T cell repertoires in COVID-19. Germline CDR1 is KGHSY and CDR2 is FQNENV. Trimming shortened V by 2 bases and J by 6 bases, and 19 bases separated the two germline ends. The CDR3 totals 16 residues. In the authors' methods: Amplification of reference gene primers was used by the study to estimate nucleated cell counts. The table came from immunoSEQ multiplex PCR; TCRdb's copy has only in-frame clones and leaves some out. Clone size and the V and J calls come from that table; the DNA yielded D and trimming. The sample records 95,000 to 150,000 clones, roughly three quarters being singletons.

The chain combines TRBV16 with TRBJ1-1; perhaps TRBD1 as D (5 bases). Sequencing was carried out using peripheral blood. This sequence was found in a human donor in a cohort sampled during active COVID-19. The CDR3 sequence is CASSQGAGRRGAEAFF. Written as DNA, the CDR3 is TGTGCCAGCAGCCAAGGGGCCGGAAGAAGGGGCGCTGAAGCTTTCTTT.